The rows below give T cell receptor beta chains drawn from one sample of a study of cytomegalovirus exposure and HLA in healthy donors. The data were produced by immunoSEQ multiplex PCR, yet TCRdb's version contains in-frame clones alone and is incomplete. The sample includes around 260,000 clones, about four fifths of them seen just once. What was sequenced was PBMCs. These receptor sequences come from a girl aged 2 to 10 in good health and CMV-seronegative. CDR3s include the opening cysteine and the closing phenylalanine or tryptophan. D genes are given only for firm matches. Rows give clone size only sometimes, using once, few, many, or a class for an expanded clone.

abundance,j_gene,v_gene,d_gene,CDR3nt,CDR3aa
NA,TRBJ2-7,TRBV19,TRBD1,TGTGCCAGTAGTATAGATTGGGGGACAGGAACTTACGAGCAGTACTTC,CASSIDWGTGTYEQYF
NA,TRBJ2-7,TRBV29-1,TRBD1,TGCAGCCTTAGGGACAGCTCCTACGAGCAGTACTTC,CSLRDSSYEQYF
once,TRBJ2-1,TRBV2,TRBD2,TGTGCCACTTGGGGCCCGGGAGGGACTAGCAACAATGAGCAGTTCTTC,CATWGPGGTSNNEQFF
NA,TRBJ2-7,TRBV30,NA,TGTGCCTGGAGTTGGAGATACGAGCAGTACTTC,CAWSWRYEQYF
NA,TRBJ2-7,TRBV2,TRBD1,TGTGCCAGCAGTGAGGGGACAGAGCGGACTCAGCAGTACTTC,CASSEGTERTQQYF
once,TRBJ1-5,TRBV10-2,NA,TGCGCCAGCAGTGAGTCGACTCGGCGGCTCGCAAATCAGCCCCAGCATTTT,CASSESTRRLANQPQHF
NA,TRBJ1-4,TRBV6-1,NA,TGTGCCAGCAGTGAAGAAAATTTTGAGGGGACTCGCGGCATTGGAAAACTGTTTTTT,CASSEENFEGTRGIGKLFF
NA,TRBJ2-2,TRBV19,NA,TGTGCCAGCCCCGGGGACTGCAGCACCGGGGAGCTGTTTTTT,CASPGDCSTGELFF
NA,TRBJ1-2,TRBV7-3,NA,TGTGCCAGCAGCTTAGACCCGGGAAACTATGGCTACACCTTC,CASSLDPGNYGYTF
NA,TRBJ1-2,TRBV5-1,TRBD1,TGCGCCAGCCACGGGACAGGGTCGATTGGCTACACCTTC,CASHGTGSIGYTF
NA,TRBJ2-1,TRBV5-4,TRBD2,TGTGCCAGCAGCCCGGGGGGGACTAGCGGCGCGCCGGTCTACAATGAGCAGTTCTTC,CASSPGGTSGAPVYNEQFF
NA,TRBJ2-4,TRBV27,TRBD1,TGTGCCAGCAGCGACAGGGTAAATAACATTCAGTACTTC,CASSDRVNNIQYF
NA,TRBJ2-1,TRBV21-1,NA,TGTGCCAGCAGTCATCCTACCGGGACAGGATACAATGAGCAGTTCTTC,CASSHPTGTGYNEQFF